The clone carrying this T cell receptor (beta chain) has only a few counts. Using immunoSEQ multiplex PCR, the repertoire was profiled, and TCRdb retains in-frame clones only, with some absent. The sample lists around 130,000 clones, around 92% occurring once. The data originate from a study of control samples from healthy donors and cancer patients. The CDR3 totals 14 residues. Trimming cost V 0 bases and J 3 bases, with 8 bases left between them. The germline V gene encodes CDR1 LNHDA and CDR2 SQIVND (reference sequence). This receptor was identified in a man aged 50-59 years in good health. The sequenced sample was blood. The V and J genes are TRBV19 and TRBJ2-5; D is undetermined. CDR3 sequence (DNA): TGTGCCAGTAGTATAGATCAGGCAGAAGAGACCCAGTACTTC. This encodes CASSIDQAEETQYF.